Sequencing of this TCR beta chain was carried out in a study of control samples from healthy donors and cancer patients. The method was immunoSEQ multiplex PCR; TCRdb's version includes in-frame clones alone and lacks a portion of them. The repertoire holds 140,000 to 150,000 clones, with about nine tenths as singletons. V was clipped by 0 bases and J by 0 bases, with 24 bases between them. Germline CDR1 reads LGHNT; CDR2 reads FRNRAP. This CDR3 has 21 residues. The receptor comes from a man younger than 45 in good health. This chain uses TRBV12-5 with TRBJ1-5; weak D call: TRBD1 (5 bases). The sequencing sample was made of blood. This CDR3 reads CASGLVFPLVGVQISNQPQHF. For the CDR3, the DNA is TGTGCTAGTGGTTTGGTATTCCCTCTGGTGGGGGTCCAAATTAGCAATCAGCCCCAGCATTTT.